This TCR beta chain derives from a study of T cell responses to AZD1222 COVID-19 vaccine (dated by TCRdb to about 2021). For context, the study as a whole: A total of about 250 trial participants underwent TCR sequencing, of whom 200 to 220 had received two doses of AZD1222 and about 25 had received two doses of the MenACWY control vaccine. Trial participants were enrolled by age into subgroups of 18-55, 56-69 and 70-plus years, and around 150, 29 and 61 TCR-sequenced participants, respectively, were included in these subgroups. The study at large found these results: Conclusions about previously exposed vaccinees are limited, since just a handful of AZD1222 recipients were seropositive for SARS-CoV-2 at baseline. CD4 TCRs associated with the vaccine covered the entire spike protein, and the dominant responses were in regions 160-218 and 743-854. Participants were mostly white British, with more females than males. The authors suggested clonal diversity may have been underestimated. The 56-69-year group was small, and its depth increase did not reach significance, likely because of low power. A significant rise in spike-specific TCR breadth and depth was observed after two AZD1222 doses relative to day 0 and relative to MenACWY recipients. Because no samples from the day 14 peak response were available, repertoires could be characterized only after the peak T cell response. Epitopes outside the regions mutated in the B.1.351 and B.1.1.7 variants were reportedly recognized by nearly half of the unique spike-specific TCRs.

The label giving this sample's time point can be read as: about 28 days (+/-7) after the second vaccine dose. AZD1222 recipients whose second dose came at about 4 weeks and those whose second dose came at about 12 weeks were combined into one group, since spike-specific TCR depth and breadth did not differ between the two schedules. Vaccinee samples came from UK trials COV001 and COV002, including a single-blind randomized controlled phase 2/3 trial of AZD1222 (ChAdOx1 nCoV-19) in healthy adults. For TCRbeta chain sequencing, PBMC samples were collected from trial participants at day 0 and at day 28 after the second dose. The CDR3 regions of human TCRbeta chains were analyzed by immunosequencing. From the authors' description of their analysis: Repertoire TCRs were checked for matches against a reference library of SARS-CoV-2-specific TCRs that had been generated using the MIRA antigen-specificity platform. Breadth was defined as the fraction of unique TCRs that were SARS-CoV-2-associated, and depth was defined as the fraction of total T cells that were SARS-CoV-2-associated. Using the MIRA data, each spike-specific TCR was mapped to the spike region that the TCR reacts to and placed in a CD4 or CD8 class. Log10-transformed breadth and depth values were compared by one-way ANOVA with Sidak's multiple comparisons tests. TCRdb limited this immuneACCESS table to in-frame rearrangements with V and J called. A share of clones is missing; checked studies link under half to unresolved V genes, and the rest is unexplained. V, J and clone size derive from that table, while D and trimming were established from the DNA sequence. This sample has about 270,000 clones in its table, and 94% of those were observed once. Of the sample, around 0.57% falls within the top ten clones.

The germline V gene yields SGHRS for CDR1 and YFSETQ for CDR2. The CDR3, from cysteine to phenylalanine, totals 15 residues. The entry retains the CDR3 DNA only, 45 bases that are in frame from base 1. V is pared back by 0 bases and J by 5 bases, with 11 bases lying between the germline termini. About this clone itself: The antigen it binds to is not known. Base qualities were left out, and no much larger clone turns up one base away.

The chain uses TRBV5-1 and TRBJ2-2, with no reliable assignment of the D segment. The source is an adult who received the AZD1222 COVID-19 vaccine. Sample: peripheral blood, taken 28 days after the second AZD1222 dose. The sequenced DNA is TGCGCCAGCAGCTTGGGGGTAATCGGGACCGGGGAGCTGTTTTTT. It is translated as CASSLGVIGTGELFF.